The sequence of this TCR beta chain was determined in a study of T-cell reconstitution after alpha-beta-depleted transplantation in children (dated by TCRdb to 2016 to 2017). About the investigation overall: Using TCR repertoire profiling, the study quantitatively followed how T-cell immune reconstitution unfolded in children after TCRalphabeta/CD19-depleted allogeneic hematopoietic cell transplantation.

The paper's findings and limits, for the study overall: Over the following months the frequencies of hyperexpanded clones went down, and after one year T-cell counts and TCRbeta diversity were mostly credited to newly produced T cells. In some patients, high TCRbeta diversity at day 60 was attributed to recipient T cells and intrathymic progenitors that had survived conditioning. The apparently early alphabetaT-cell count recovery about two months after transplant was reportedly dependent on only several hundred rapidly expanded clones derived from non-depleted graft cells.

This clonotype was counted ten times or more. This clone's antigen is unknown. Base qualities are not provided; no much larger clone lies one nucleotide away. Receptor amplification or capture employed PCR. TCRdb records Illumina HiSeq 2500 as the sequencer. TCR library preparation used molecular barcoding, with unique molecular identifiers applied to normalize quantification of the TCRbeta repertoire. Clones were called with MiXCR by TCRdb after fastp trimmed the public reads at Q25, and only in-frame beta chains were retained. Identical CDR3 protein sequences are pooled into one entry, listed with their most common genes and DNA. Here the sample has about 240,000 distinct CDR3 sequences; roughly 23% occur a single time. Roughly 2.7% of the sample is taken by the ten largest. Interpreted using the paper, the treatment or condition label stands for: allogeneic hematopoietic cell transplantation with graft depleted of TCRalphabeta T cells and CD19 B cells. The children who served as transplant recipients had been given grafts of TCRalphabeta/CD19-depleted allogeneic hematopoietic cells.

The sequences come from PBMCs, collected before TCRalphabeta/CD19-depleted stem cell transplant. The source is a girl under 10 years old with Fanconi anemia, due to receive a stem cell transplant.

In nucleotides, the sequence is TGCAGTGCTAGCCCCGACGTAAACACCGGGGAGCTGTTTTTT. Its product reads: CSASPDVNTGELFF. Rearrangement joined TRBV20-1 to TRBJ2-2, with the D gene call left open. V is clipped by 3 bases and J by 2 bases, and the sequence between their germline boundaries is 10 bases long. The germline V gene (reference sequence) supplies CDR1 DFQATT and CDR2 SNEGSKA. From the cysteine through the phenylalanine, the CDR3 covers 14 amino acids. The kept DNA is CDR3 alone, 42 bases in frame from the first base.